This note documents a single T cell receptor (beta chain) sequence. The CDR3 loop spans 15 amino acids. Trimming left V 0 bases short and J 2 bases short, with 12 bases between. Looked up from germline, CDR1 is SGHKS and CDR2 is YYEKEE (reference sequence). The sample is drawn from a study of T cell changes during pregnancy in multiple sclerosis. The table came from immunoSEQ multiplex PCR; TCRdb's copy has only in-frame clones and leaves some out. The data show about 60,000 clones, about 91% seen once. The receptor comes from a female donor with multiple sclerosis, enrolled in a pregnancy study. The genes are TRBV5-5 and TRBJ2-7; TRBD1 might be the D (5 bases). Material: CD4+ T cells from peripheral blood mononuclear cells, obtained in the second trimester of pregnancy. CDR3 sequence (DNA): TGTGCCAGCAGCTTGGATCCAGGGAAGACCTACGAGCAGTACTTC. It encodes CASSLDPGKTYEQYF.